This T cell receptor beta chain stems from a study of post-analysis software for immune sequencing data. Across the whole study: Relapsing-remitting, secondary progressive and progressive-relapsing forms of multiple sclerosis all featured among disease courses. Study-level points and caveats: Comparison with controls showed significantly lower normalized Chao1 diversity in multiple sclerosis patients. Elevated frequency relative to controls characterized several TRBV segments in patients, TRBV5-6, TRBV5-1 and TRBV20-1 among them.

Losses at the gene ends were 5 bases for V and 1 base for J; bases not matched to a gene: 9. This CDR3 comprises 16 residues. The germline V gene encodes CDR1 LNHDA and CDR2 SQIVND (reference sequence). The library was made from cDNA and included unique molecular identifiers. The source material, about 0.95 to 11 million T cells, gave rise to approximately 520,000 cDNA molecules. TCRdb re-called the PCR reads through MiXCR, storing one row per CDR3 protein. The sample yields around 200,000 distinct CDR3 sequences, approximately 29% seen once. This clonotype was detected a few times. Its antigen is undetermined.

The specimen was blood. The genes are TRBV19 and TRBJ2-7; TRBD1 agrees at 9 bases. This TCR was recovered from a girl aged 2-17 years with multiple sclerosis. DNA of the CDR3: TGTGCCAGTAGTGTGGGAAGAGGACAGGGGTCCTACGAGCAGTACTTC. Translating it yields CASSVGRGQGSYEQYF.